Shown below are 9 T cell receptor beta chains from a single sample sequenced in a study of T cells in Graves' hyperthyroidism and ophthalmopathy. The investigators amplified TCR beta CDR3 regions from RNA transcripts. A set of HTBI primers served as the primers for a first-round RT-PCR of the TCR CDR3. TCRdb processed the multiplex PCR reads anew with MiXCR; each CDR3 protein has one entry. The sample lists about 380,000 distinct CDR3 sequences, roughly 14% occurring once. Source material: blood. The receptors shown here come from a man aged 30 to 45 with Graves' hyperthyroidism that later progressed to Graves' ophthalmopathy.

The rearrangement joins TRBV24-1 to TRBJ1-1, with D possibly matching TRBD1 (5 bases). This CDR3 is 14 amino acids long. The V gene's germline CDR1 is KGHDR and CDR2 SFDVKD. Trimming pared 5 bases from V and 1 base from J, leaving 10 bases between. The DNA of the CDR3 is TGTGCCACCAGTGCCCCCGGGACGAACACTGAAGCTTTCTTT. This codes for CATSAPGTNTEAFF.

This clonotype turned up a few times. This may be a read error, as it is one base from a much larger clone. The chain couples TRBV7-9 to TRBJ2-2, with a weak D call TRBD1 (6 bases). The ends were cut back, 0 bases at V and 1 base at J, with 6 bases in the middle. The CDR3 totals 15 residues. CDR1 and CDR2 (germline): SEHNR, FQNEAQ (reference sequence). Here the CDR3 reads CASSLAGQNTGELFF. In nucleotides, the CDR3 is TGTGCCAGCAGCTTAGCGGGACAGAACACCGGGGAGCTGTTTTTT.

Only a few counts were recorded for this clonotype. The genes are TRBV12-5 and TRBJ1-2, with 8 nucleotides matching TRBD1. Per the germline V gene, CDR1 is LGHNT and CDR2 is FRNRAP. Germline trimming cut 5 bases from V and 5 bases from J; bases unmatched to any gene: 7. CDR3 length equals 14 residues. The CDR3 sequence is CASGPRTGFYGYTF. The CDR3 coding sequence is TGTGCTAGTGGTCCCCGGACAGGGTTTTATGGCTACACCTTC.

A remark on this clonotype: This clone may be a read error of a much larger clone one base away. This rearrangement joins TRBV2 to TRBJ2-4; TRBD2 matches 9 bases. CDR1 is SNHLY, CDR2 FYNNEI, per germline. The CDR3 contains 15 residues. CDR3 region: CASSGGGGAINIQDF. CDR3 bases: TGTGCCAGCAGTGGCGGCGGGGGGGCAATAAACATTCAGGACTTC.

This clonotype came up many times. The chain carries TRBV28 and TRBJ1-2; D unresolved. CDR1 MDHEN and CDR2 SYDVKM come from the germline V gene. CDR3 length: 13 amino acids. Trimming shortened V by 3 bases and J by 3 bases, and 8 bases separated the two germline ends. CDR3 residues: CASSLTEDYGYTF. The CDR3 DNA sequence: TGTGCCAGCAGTTTGACCGAGGACTATGGCTACACCTTC.

Many counts were recorded for this clonotype. V is TRBV28 and J is TRBJ2-3; D unclear. The germline CDR1 and CDR2 sequences are MDHEN and SYDVKM. V lost 6 bases, J lost 0 bases, and 13 bases lay in between. The CDR3 contains 15 residues. The CDR3 reads CASSPPPPSTDTQYF. The CDR3 DNA reads as TGTGCCAGCAGCCCCCCGCCCCCTAGCACAGATACGCAGTATTTT.

Remarks on this clonotype: This may be a read error: a much more frequent sequence differs by one nucleotide. The J gene is TRBJ1-2, the V gene TRBV5-1; D is unresolved. Per the germline V gene, CDR1 is SGHRS and CDR2 is YFSETQ. The CDR3 spans 12 residues. The CDR3 DNA reads as TGCGCCAACAGCTTGGTCGGGTTCGGCTACACCTTC. Its translation is CANSLVGFGYTF.

This clonotype occurred many times. The chain combines TRBV12-3 or TRBV12-4 with TRBJ1-1, with D unclear. The CDR3 has 14 residues. Trimming took off 3 bases at V and 8 bases at J, with 16 bases between the two ends. The CDR3 nucleotides are TGTGCCAGCAGTTTGGGAGGTGGGGATCTCGAAGCTTTCTTT. Amino acids: CASSLGGGDLEAFF.

Ten or more counts support this clonotype. The genes are TRBV2 and TRBJ1-6, with D uncertain. The CDR3 loop spans 11 amino acids. Trimming took off 6 bases at V and 9 bases at J, with 6 bases between the two ends. Germline CDR1 reads SNHLY; CDR2 reads FYNNEI. The CDR3 coding sequence is TGTGCCAGCAGCCCCTCTTCACCCCTCCACTTT. This gives the protein CASSPSSPLHF.